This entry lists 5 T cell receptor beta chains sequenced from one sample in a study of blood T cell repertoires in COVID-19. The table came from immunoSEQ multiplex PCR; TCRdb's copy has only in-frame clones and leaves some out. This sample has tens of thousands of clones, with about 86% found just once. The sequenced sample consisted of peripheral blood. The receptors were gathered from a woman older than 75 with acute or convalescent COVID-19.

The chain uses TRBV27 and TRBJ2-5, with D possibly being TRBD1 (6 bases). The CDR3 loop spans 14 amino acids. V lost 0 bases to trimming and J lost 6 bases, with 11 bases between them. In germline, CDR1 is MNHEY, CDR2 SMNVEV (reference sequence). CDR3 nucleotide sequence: TGTGCCAGCAGTTTATCAACAGGGCTGCAGACCCAGTACTTC. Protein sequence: CASSLSTGLQTQYF.

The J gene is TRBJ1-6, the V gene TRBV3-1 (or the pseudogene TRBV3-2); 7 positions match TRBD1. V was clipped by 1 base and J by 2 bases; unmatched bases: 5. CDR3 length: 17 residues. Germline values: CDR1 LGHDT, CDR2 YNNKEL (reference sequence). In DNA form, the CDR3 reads TGTGCCAGCAGCCAAGGACAGGGCAGTCCCTATAATTCACCCCTCCACTTT. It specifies CASSQGQGSPYNSPLHF.

The CDR3 sequence: CASSYDGTGVGQPQHF. For the CDR3, the DNA is TGTGCCAGCAGCTACGACGGGACAGGGGTTGGGCAGCCCCAGCATTTT. J is TRBJ1-5 and V is TRBV2; 10 bases fit TRBD1. Per germline, CDR1 SNHLY and CDR2 FYNNEI. J gave up 7 bases and V 6 bases, and 12 bases lay outside the gene matches. The CDR3 is 16 residues long.

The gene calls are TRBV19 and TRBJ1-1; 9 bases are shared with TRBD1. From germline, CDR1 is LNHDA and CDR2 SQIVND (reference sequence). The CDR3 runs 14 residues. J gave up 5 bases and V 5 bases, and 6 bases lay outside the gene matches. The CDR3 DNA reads TGTGCCAGTAGTGCGGACAGGGGTGGAACTGAAGCTTTCTTT. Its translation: CASSADRGGTEAFF.

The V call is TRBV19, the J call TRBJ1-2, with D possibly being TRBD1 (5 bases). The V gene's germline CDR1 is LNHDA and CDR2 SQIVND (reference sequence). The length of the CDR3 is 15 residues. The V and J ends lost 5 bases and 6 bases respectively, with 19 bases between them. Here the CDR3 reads CASSFSGIKNNGYTF. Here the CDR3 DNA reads TGTGCCAGTAGTTTTTCAGGGATCAAAAACAATGGCTACACCTTC.